This T cell receptor beta chain came from a study of blood T cell repertoires in COVID-19. Assay used: immunoSEQ multiplex PCR; TCRdb lists only in-frame clones, some missing. The sample has under 300,000 clones, under 90% seen once. The TCR originated in a woman aged 55-70 years with active or convalescent COVID-19. The sample comprised peripheral blood.

In DNA form, the CDR3 reads TGTGCCAGCAGTCCGGGGACAGCCACTCTCTATGGCTACACCTTC. Amino acid sequence: CASSPGTATLYGYTF. This rearrangement joins TRBV27 to TRBJ1-2; 7 bases line up with TRBD1. The trim removed 5 bases at V and 4 bases at J, leaving 10 bases unmatched. The CDR3 spans 15 residues. Germline CDR1 reads MNHEY; CDR2 reads SMNVEV (reference sequence).